The 23 T cell receptor beta chains presented below share a single source sample, sequenced in a study. From the RT-PCR reads, TCRdb called clonotypes with MiXCR, one entry per CDR3 protein. The sample carries fewer than 800,000 distinct CDR3 sequences, approximately 14% recorded once. The sample taken for sequencing was memory CD4+ T cells from blood. These receptors came from a female donor in good health, serving as a healthy control.

This clonotype has a handful of counts. The genes are TRBV5-1 and TRBJ2-7, with D possibly matching TRBD1 (7 bases). This CDR3 comprises 14 residues. The V gene lost 7 bases and the J gene lost 4 bases, with 18 bases spanning the gap. CDR1 and CDR2 from the germline V gene are SGHRS and YFSETQ. The CDR3 sequence: CASGQGGSAYEQYF. CDR3 in DNA: TGCGCCAGCGGCCAGGGGGGTAGTGCGTACGAGCAGTACTTC. The full variable domain, in which reference TRBV5-1 and TRBJ2-7 provide the parts outside the CDR3, is KAGVTQTPRYLIKTRGQQVTLSCSPISGHRSVSWYQQTPGQGLQFLFEYFSETQRNKGNFPGRFSGRQFSNSRSEMNVSTLELGDSALYLCASGQGGSAYEQYFGPGTRLTVT.

V is TRBV6-6 and J is TRBJ2-1, with a weak D call TRBD2 (5 bases). Germline-derived CDR1 and CDR2 are MNHNY and SVGAGI (reference sequence). Trimming shortened V by 6 bases and J by 9 bases, and 12 bases separated the two germline ends. The CDR3 totals 12 residues. The DNA of the CDR3 is TGTGCCAGCAGCGATAGCGTGATTGAGCAGTTCTTC. It specifies CASSDSVIEQFF.

The V call is TRBV27, the J call TRBJ2-3; perhaps TRBD1 as D (7 bases). V was shortened by 10 bases and J by 4 bases, with 27 bases between the two germline ends. The CDR3 contains 17 residues. Germline assignment: CDR1 MNHEY and CDR2 SMNVEV (reference sequence). CDR3: CAMEGFRQTGTPDTQYF. In DNA, the CDR3 is TGTGCCATGGAGGGGTTTAGGCAGACAGGGACGCCAGATACGCAGTATTTT.

The gene calls are TRBV28 and TRBJ1-2; possible D gene TRBD1, 5 bases. The CDR3 is 14 residues long. Trimming took off 8 bases at V and 3 bases at J, with 16 bases between the two ends. Germline V gene data show CDR1 as MDHEN and CDR2 as SYDVKM. The CDR3 region is CASWTLGVYYGYTF. CDR3 coding DNA: TGTGCCAGCTGGACATTAGGGGTTTACTATGGCTACACCTTC.

The table lists this clonotype with many counts. The chain is built from TRBV15 and TRBJ2-5; no reliable D call. Trimming left V 3 bases short and J 5 bases short, with 4 bases between. The CDR3 loop spans 11 amino acids. The germline V gene encodes CDR1 LNHNV and CDR2 YYDKDF (reference sequence). The CDR3 region is CATSSWETQYF. DNA for the CDR3: TGTGCCACCAGCAGTTGGGAGACCCAGTACTTC.

This clonotype was detected a few times. V usage is TRBV4-3 and J usage is TRBJ2-1; 7 bases map to TRBD2. The CDR3 loop spans 13 amino acids. Germline V gene lookup returns CDR1 LGHNA and CDR2 YSLEER. J gave up 7 bases and V 4 bases, and 4 bases lay outside the gene matches. As DNA, the CDR3 is TGCGCCAGCAGCCGACTAGCCTCTAATGAGCAGTTCTTC. As protein: CASSRLASNEQFF.

This clonotype was seen at least ten times. J is TRBJ2-6 and V is TRBV20-1, with 7 bases fitting TRBD1. Germline CDR1 and CDR2: DFQATT and SNEGSKA (reference sequence). Trimming removed 5 bases from V and 0 bases from J; junction bases left unmatched: 13. This CDR3 has 18 residues. CDR3 sequence (DNA): TGCAGTGCTTCTCACCGGGACAGACTTAGCTCTGGGGCCAACGTCCTGACTTTC. It specifies CSASHRDRLSSGANVLTF.

This chain links TRBV25-1 with TRBJ2-7, with 15 bases identical to TRBD2. J lost 3 bases, V lost 4 bases, and 10 bases had no gene match. Germline V gene data show CDR1 as MGHDK and CDR2 as SYGVNS. This CDR3 comprises 18 residues. The CDR3: CASSGGTSGRRGDYEQYF. In DNA form, the CDR3 reads TGTGCCAGCAGTGGCGGGACTAGCGGGAGGCGAGGGGACTACGAGCAGTACTTC.

This clonotype was recorded many times. The V and J genes are TRBV20-1 and TRBJ2-1, with 7 bases that match TRBD1. From germline, CDR1 is DFQATT and CDR2 SNEGSKA (reference sequence). J gave up 5 bases and V 6 bases, and 10 bases lay outside the gene matches. This CDR3 spans 14 amino acids. CDR3 region: CSASQGTADNEQFF. CDR3 sequence (DNA): TGCAGTGCAAGTCAAGGGACAGCCGACAATGAGCAGTTCTTC.

The chain uses TRBV27 and TRBJ2-7; the D call may be TRBD1 or TRBD2 (5 bases each). Trimming removed 4 bases at V and 0 bases at J, with 16 bases between. The CDR3 extends over 16 amino acids. CDR1 is MNHEY, CDR2 SMNVEV, per germline (reference sequence). This CDR3 reads CASSSPARDGSYEQYF. CDR3 nucleotides: TGTGCCAGCAGTTCCCCCGCCCGGGACGGCTCCTACGAGCAGTACTTC.

The chain recombines TRBV5-1 with TRBJ1-1; no clear D gene. CDR1 SGHRS and CDR2 YFSETQ come from the germline V gene. The CDR3 runs 15 residues. V lost 1 base, J lost 6 bases, and 16 bases lay in between. In DNA form, the CDR3 reads TGCGCCAGCAGCTTGTTGATGGCAGACTCCGCTGAAGCTTTCTTT. Translated: CASSLLMADSAEAFF.

This clonotype was picked up a small number of times. The rearrangement joins TRBV6-2 or TRBV6-3 to TRBJ2-3; no clear D. This CDR3 is built from 14 residues. The germline V gene encodes CDR1 MNHEY and CDR2 SVGEGT. V lost 5 bases to trimming and J lost 6 bases, with 15 bases between them. The CDR3 loop is CASSLFPTGDTQYF. CDR3 DNA sequence: TGTGCCAGCAGTCTTTTCCCGACCGGGGATACGCAGTATTTT.

This clonotype was found many times. This rearrangement joins TRBV28 to TRBJ2-7, with 9 bases fitting TRBD2. CDR1 and CDR2 from the germline V gene are MDHEN and SYDVKM. CDR3 length: 14 residues. Trimming cost V 2 bases and J 5 bases; bases outside gene matches: 4. The CDR3 protein is CASSLGGRAHEQYF. CDR3 coding DNA: TGTGCCAGCAGTTTAGGCGGGAGGGCCCACGAGCAGTACTTC.

The chain recombines TRBV5-4 with TRBJ2-6, with 8 nucleotides matching TRBD1. The CDR3 sequence is 18 residues long. The V and J ends lost 4 bases and 4 bases, in that order; junction bases with no gene match: 13. Germline V gene data show CDR1 as SGHNT and CDR2 as YYREEE (reference sequence). The CDR3, as DNA: TGTGCCAGCAGCAGGGTCGGGCAGGGGGCGTTCGGGGCCAACGTCCTGACTTTC. Amino acids: CASSRVGQGAFGANVLTF.

J is TRBJ1-1 and V is TRBV3-1; D ambiguous. Germline CDR1 LGHDT, CDR2 YNNKEL (reference sequence). The CDR3 sequence is 16 residues long. V was trimmed by 1 base and J by 1 base, leaving 13 bases between them. CDR3 DNA sequence: TGTGCCAGCAGCCAAGCCCTCGTTCTGTCGAACACTGAAGCTTTCTTT. This translates into CASSQALVLSNTEAFF.

The chain has TRBV7-2 and TRBJ2-4, with a tentative D call TRBD2 (5 bases). Germline CDR1 SGHTA, CDR2 FQGNSA. This CDR3 spans 13 amino acids. V dropped 3 bases and J dropped 7 bases, with 10 bases sitting between them. This CDR3 reads CASSFNGKNIQYF. CDR3 nucleotide sequence: TGTGCCAGCAGCTTTAACGGGAAGAACATTCAGTACTTC.

The sample holds a few counts of this clonotype. V and J are TRBV20-1 and TRBJ1-4; 7 nucleotides agree with TRBD1. CDR3 length equals 15 residues. Per the germline V gene, CDR1 is DFQATT and CDR2 is SNEGSKA (reference sequence). Trimming took 0 bases from V and 8 from J; bases not matched to a gene: 9. CDR3 region: CSARDATGTAEKLFF. DNA for the CDR3: TGCAGTGCTAGAGATGCGACAGGGACGGCGGAAAAACTGTTTTTT.

The chain is built from TRBV28 and TRBJ2-2, with 10 bases that match TRBD1. The junction had 10 bases not matched to a gene; V was cut back by 8 bases and J by 4 bases. CDR3 length equals 16 residues. The germline V gene has CDR1 MDHEN and CDR2 SYDVKM. The CDR3 sequence: CASRLTGQGSTGELFF. CDR3 nucleotide sequence: TGTGCCAGCCGGCTAACGGGACAGGGGAGCACCGGGGAGCTGTTTTTT.

This clonotype was counted a few times. The chain links TRBV5-1 to TRBJ2-1; 16 nucleotides line up with TRBD2. Germline trimming cut 4 bases from V and 9 bases from J; bases unmatched to any gene: 7. Per the germline V gene, CDR1 is SGHRS and CDR2 is YFSETQ. This CDR3 is 16 amino acids long. The CDR3 nucleotides read TGCGCCAGCAGCGCCCAGGGACTAGCGGGGGGGGGTGAGCAGTTCTTC. It codes for CASSAQGLAGGGEQFF.

This chain connects TRBV4-2 to TRBJ1-4; D not resolved. CDR3 length: 18 residues. Germline values: CDR1 LGHNA, CDR2 YNFKEQ. Trimming shortened V by 0 bases and J by 4 bases, and 18 bases separated the two germline ends. The CDR3 DNA sequence: TGTGCCAGCAGCCAAGAAGCCTTGACGGGGTGGGATAATGAAAAACTGTTTTTT. It yields the protein CASSQEALTGWDNEKLFF.

This clonotype turned up a few times. The chain recombines TRBV30 with TRBJ1-1; D is uncertain. There are 13 residues in the CDR3. V shed 0 bases and J shed 0 bases, with 5 bases lying between them. CDR1 and CDR2 from the germline V gene are GTSNPN and SVGIG (reference sequence). The CDR3 region has the DNA TGTGCCTGGAGTGTGGAGATGAACACTGAAGCTTTCTTT. Amino acid sequence: CAWSVEMNTEAFF.

V usage is TRBV20-1 and J usage is TRBJ2-3; the match to TRBD2 covers 8 bases. CDR1 is DFQATT, CDR2 SNEGSKA, per germline (reference sequence). Unmatched junction bases numbered 15, after V lost 3 bases and J lost 4 bases. This CDR3 spans 17 amino acids. The CDR3 nucleotides are TGCAGTGCTAGTAACTTCGCGGGGGGCGCATCCCCAGATACGCAGTATTTT. The encoded protein is CSASNFAGGASPDTQYF.

There are a few counts of this clonotype. The V call is TRBV7-7, the J call TRBJ2-5, with 10 bases fitting TRBD1. V shed 3 bases, J shed 5 bases, and the junction held 6 bases outside the gene matches. Per germline, CDR1 SSHAT and CDR2 FNYEAQ (reference sequence). This CDR3 is built from 15 residues. The CDR3 region has the DNA TGTGCCAGCAGCTTCGGACAGGGGGAAGTGGAGACCCAGTACTTC. Residues: CASSFGQGEVETQYF.